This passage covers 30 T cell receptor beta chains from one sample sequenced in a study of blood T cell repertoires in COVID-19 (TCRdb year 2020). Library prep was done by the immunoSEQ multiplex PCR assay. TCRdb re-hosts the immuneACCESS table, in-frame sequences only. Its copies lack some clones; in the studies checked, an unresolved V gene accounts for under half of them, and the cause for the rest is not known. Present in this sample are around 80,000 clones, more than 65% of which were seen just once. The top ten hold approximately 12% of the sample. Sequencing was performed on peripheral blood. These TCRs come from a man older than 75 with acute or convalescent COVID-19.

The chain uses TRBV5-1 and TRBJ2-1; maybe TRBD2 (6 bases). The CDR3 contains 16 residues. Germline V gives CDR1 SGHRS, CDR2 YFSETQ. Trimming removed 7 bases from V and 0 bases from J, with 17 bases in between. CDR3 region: CASALGVRGSYNEQFF. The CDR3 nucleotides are TGCGCCAGCGCATTAGGGGTGCGGGGCTCCTACAATGAGCAGTTCTTC.

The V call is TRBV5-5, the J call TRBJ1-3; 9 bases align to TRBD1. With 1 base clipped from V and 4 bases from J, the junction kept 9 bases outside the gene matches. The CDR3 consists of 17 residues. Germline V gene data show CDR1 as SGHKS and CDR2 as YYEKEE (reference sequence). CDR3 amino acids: CASSLTGQGGTGNTIYF. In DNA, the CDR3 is TGTGCCAGCAGCTTGACGGGACAGGGTGGTACAGGAAACACCATATATTTT.

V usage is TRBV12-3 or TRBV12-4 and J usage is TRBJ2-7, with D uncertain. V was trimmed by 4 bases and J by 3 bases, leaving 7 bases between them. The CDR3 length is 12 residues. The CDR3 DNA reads TGTGCCAGCAGTTCTACCCGCTACGAGCAGTACTTC. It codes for CASSSTRYEQYF.

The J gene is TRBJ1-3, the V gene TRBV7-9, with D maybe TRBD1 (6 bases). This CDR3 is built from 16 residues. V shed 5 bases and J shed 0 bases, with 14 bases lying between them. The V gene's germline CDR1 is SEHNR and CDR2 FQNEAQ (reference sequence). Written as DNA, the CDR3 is TGTGCCAGCAGCCCCATCGGCAGGGGCTCTGGAAACACCATATATTTT. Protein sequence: CASSPIGRGSGNTIYF.

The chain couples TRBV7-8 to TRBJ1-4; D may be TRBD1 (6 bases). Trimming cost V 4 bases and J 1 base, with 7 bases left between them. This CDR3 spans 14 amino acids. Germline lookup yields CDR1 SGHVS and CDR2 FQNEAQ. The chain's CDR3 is CASSSTGTNEKLFF. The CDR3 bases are TGTGCCAGCAGCTCGACAGGAACTAATGAAAAACTGTTTTTT. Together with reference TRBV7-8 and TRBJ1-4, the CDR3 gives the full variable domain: GAGVSQSPRYKVAKRGQDVALRCDPISGHVSLFWYQQALGQGPEFLTYFQNEAQLDKSGLPSDRFFAERPEGSVSTLKIQRTQQEDSAVYLCASSSTGTNEKLFFGSGTQLSVL.

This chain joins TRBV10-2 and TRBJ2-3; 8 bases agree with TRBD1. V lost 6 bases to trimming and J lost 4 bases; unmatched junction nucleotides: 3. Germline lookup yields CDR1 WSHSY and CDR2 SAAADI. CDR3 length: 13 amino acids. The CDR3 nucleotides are TGCGCCAGCAGCGACAGGGGTGCAGATACGCAGTATTTT. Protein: CASSDRGADTQYF.

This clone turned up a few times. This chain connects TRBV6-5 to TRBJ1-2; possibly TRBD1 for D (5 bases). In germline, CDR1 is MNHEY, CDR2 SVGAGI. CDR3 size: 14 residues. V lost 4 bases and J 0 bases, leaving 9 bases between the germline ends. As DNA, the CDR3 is TGTGCCAGCAGTTCCCCGACAGCTAACTATGGCTACACCTTC. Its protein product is CASSSPTANYGYTF.

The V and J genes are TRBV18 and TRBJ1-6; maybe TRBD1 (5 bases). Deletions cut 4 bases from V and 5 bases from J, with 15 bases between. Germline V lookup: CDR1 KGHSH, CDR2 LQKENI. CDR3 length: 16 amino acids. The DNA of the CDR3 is TGTGCCAGCTCACGGCAACAGGCCGCGGATAATTCACCCCTCCACTTT. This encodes CASSRQQAADNSPLHF.

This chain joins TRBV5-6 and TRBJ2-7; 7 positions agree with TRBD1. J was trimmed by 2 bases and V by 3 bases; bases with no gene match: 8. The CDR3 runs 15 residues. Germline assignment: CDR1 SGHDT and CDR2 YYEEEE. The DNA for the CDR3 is TGTGCCAGCAGCTCGACAGGGTCATCCACCTACGAGCAGTACTTC. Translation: CASSSTGSSTYEQYF.

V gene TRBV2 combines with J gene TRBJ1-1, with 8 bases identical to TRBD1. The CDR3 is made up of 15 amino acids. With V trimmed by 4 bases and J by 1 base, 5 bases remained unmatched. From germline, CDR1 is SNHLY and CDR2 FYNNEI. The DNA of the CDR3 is TGTGCCAGCAGTGCAGGGGGCGCCGGGAACACTGAAGCTTTCTTT. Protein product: CASSAGGAGNTEAFF.

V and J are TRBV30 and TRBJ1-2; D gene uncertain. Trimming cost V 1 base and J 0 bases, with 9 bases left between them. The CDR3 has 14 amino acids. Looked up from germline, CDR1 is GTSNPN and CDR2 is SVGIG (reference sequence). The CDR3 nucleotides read TGTGCCTGGAGTGGTAGGCTAGCTAACTATGGCTACACCTTC. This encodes CAWSGRLANYGYTF.

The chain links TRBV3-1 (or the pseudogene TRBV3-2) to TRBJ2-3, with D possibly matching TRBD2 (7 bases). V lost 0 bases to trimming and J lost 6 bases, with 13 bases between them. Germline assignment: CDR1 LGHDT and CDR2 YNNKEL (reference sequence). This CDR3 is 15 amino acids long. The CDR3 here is CASSQDGAGADTQYF. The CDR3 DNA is TGTGCCAGCAGCCAAGATGGTGCGGGGGCTGATACGCAGTATTTT.

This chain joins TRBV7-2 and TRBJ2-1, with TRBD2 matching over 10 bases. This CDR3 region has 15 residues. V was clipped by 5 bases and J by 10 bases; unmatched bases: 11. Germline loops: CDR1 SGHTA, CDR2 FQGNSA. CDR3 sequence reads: CASSLGSGGQGEQFF. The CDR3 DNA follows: TGTGCCAGCAGCCTAGGTAGCGGGGGGCAGGGGGAGCAGTTCTTC. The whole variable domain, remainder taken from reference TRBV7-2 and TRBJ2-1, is GAGVSQSPSNKVTEKGKDVELRCDPISGHTALYWYRQSLGQGLEFLIYFQGNSAPDKSGLPSDRFSAERTGGSVSTLTIQRTQQEDSAVYLCASSLGSGGQGEQFFGPGTRLTVL.

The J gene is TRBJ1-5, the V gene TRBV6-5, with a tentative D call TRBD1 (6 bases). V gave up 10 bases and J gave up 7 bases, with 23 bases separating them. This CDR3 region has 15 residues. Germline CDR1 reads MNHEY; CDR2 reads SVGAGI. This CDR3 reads CATLLIQGNWQPQHF. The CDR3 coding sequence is TGTGCCACCCTACTTATTCAGGGGAATTGGCAGCCCCAGCATTTT.

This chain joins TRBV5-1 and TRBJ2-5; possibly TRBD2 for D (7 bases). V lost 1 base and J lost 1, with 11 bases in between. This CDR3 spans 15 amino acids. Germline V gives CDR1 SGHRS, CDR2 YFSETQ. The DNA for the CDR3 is TGCGCCAGCAGCTTGCGGGGGGACATCCAAGAGACCCAGTACTTC. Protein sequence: CASSLRGDIQETQYF.

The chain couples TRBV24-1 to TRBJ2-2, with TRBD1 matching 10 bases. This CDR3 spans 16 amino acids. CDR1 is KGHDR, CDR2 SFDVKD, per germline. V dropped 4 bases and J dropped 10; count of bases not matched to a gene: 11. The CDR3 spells CATSEHPGQGPQELFF. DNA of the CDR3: TGTGCCACCAGTGAGCACCCGGGACAGGGGCCCCAGGAGCTGTTTTTT.

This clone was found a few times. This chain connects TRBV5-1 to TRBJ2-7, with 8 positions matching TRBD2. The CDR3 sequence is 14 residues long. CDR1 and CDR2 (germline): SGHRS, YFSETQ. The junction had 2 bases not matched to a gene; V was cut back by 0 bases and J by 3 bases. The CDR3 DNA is TGCGCCAGCAGCTTGGGACTAGCGAGCTACGAGCAGTACTTC. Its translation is CASSLGLASYEQYF.

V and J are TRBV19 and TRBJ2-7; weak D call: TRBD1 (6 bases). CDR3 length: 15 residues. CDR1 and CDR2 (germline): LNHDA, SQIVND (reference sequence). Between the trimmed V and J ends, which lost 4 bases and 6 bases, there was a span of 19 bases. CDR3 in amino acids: CASSTSTGFLSEQYF. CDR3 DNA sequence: TGTGCCAGTAGTACCTCAACAGGGTTCTTATCCGAGCAGTACTTC.

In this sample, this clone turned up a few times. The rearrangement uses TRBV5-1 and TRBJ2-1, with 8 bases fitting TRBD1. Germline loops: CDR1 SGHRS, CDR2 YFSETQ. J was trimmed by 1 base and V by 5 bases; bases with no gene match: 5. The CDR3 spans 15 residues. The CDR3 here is CASRPTGESYNEQFF. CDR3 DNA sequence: TGCGCCAGCAGGCCGACAGGGGAGTCCTACAATGAGCAGTTCTTC.

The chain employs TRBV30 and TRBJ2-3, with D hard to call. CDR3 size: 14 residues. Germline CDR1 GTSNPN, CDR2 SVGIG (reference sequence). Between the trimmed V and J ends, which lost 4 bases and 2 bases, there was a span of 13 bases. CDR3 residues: CAWKREVPTDTQYF. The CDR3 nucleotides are TGTGCCTGGAAACGCGAGGTCCCCACAGATACGCAGTATTTT.

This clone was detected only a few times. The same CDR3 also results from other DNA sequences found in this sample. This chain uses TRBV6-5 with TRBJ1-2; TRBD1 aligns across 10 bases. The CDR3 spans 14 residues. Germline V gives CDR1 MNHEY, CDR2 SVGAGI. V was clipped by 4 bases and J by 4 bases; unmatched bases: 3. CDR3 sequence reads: CASSSGQGLYGYTF. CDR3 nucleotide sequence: TGTGCCAGCAGTTCGGGACAGGGGCTCTATGGCTACACCTTC.

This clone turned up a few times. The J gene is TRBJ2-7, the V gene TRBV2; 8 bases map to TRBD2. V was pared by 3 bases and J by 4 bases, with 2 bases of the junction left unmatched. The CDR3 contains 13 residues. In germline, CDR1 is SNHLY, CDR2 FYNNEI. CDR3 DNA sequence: TGTGCCAGCAGTGAGGGACTAGATTACGAGCAGTACTTC. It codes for CASSEGLDYEQYF.

CDR3 loop: CASRRRRDGSYEQYF. The CDR3 DNA reads TGTGCCAGTAGGAGAAGGAGGGACGGCTCCTACGAGCAGTACTTC. The V gene is TRBV19, the J gene TRBJ2-7; TRBD2 might be the D (6 bases). V was pared by 6 bases and J by 0 bases, with 15 bases between. Germline CDR1 is LNHDA and CDR2 is SQIVND (reference sequence). The CDR3 has 15 residues.

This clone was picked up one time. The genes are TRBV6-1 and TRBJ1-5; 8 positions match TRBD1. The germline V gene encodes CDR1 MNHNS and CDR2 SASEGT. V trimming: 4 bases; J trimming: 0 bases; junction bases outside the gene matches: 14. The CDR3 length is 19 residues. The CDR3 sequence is CASSGPGTGVSYSNQPQHF. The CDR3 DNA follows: TGTGCCAGCAGTGGTCCCGGGACAGGCGTCAGTTATAGCAATCAGCCCCAGCATTTT.

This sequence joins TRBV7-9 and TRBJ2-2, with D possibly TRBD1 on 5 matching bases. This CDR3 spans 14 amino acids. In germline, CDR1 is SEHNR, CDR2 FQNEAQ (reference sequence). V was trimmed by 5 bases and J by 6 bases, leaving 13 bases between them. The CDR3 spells CASSPQGGPGELFF. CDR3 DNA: TGTGCCAGCAGCCCCCAGGGTGGGCCCGGGGAGCTGTTTTTT.

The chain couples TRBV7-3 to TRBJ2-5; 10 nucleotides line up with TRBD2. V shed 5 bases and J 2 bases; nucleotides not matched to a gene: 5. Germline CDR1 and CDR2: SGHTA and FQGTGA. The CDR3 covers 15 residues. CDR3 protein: CASSPTSGTQETQYF. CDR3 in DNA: TGTGCCAGCAGCCCAACTAGCGGGACACAAGAGACCCAGTACTTC.

CDR3 in DNA: TGCAGCCCCCTGAAAGAGACCCCAAGTCTAGCAGTCTACGAGCAGTACTTC. Translated: CSPLKETPSLAVYEQYF. The genes are TRBV29-1 and TRBJ2-7; TRBD2 is a possible D gene (5 bases). Per the germline V gene, CDR1 is SQVTM and CDR2 is ANQGSEA. The V gene lost 8 bases and the J gene lost 3 bases, with 29 bases spanning the gap. The CDR3 has 17 amino acids.

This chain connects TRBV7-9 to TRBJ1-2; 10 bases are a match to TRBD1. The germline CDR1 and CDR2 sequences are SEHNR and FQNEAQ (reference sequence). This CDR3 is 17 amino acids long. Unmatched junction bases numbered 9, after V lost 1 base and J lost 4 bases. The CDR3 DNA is TGTGCCAGCAGCTTAGAAGCCGGGACAGGGGATATCTATGGCTACACCTTC. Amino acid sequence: CASSLEAGTGDIYGYTF.

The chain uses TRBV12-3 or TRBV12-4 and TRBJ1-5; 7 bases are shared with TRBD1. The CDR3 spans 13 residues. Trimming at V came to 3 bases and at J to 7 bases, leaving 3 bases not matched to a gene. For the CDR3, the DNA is TGTGCCAGCAGTTTGACAGGGCTGCAGCCCCAGCATTTT. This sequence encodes CASSLTGLQPQHF.

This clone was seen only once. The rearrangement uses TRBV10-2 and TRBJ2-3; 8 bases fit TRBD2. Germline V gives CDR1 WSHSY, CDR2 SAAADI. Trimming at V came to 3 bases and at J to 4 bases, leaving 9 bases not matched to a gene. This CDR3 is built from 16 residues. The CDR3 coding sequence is TGCGCCAGCAGTGAATCGGGGGGGCCTACTGCAGATACGCAGTATTTT. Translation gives CASSESGGPTADTQYF.